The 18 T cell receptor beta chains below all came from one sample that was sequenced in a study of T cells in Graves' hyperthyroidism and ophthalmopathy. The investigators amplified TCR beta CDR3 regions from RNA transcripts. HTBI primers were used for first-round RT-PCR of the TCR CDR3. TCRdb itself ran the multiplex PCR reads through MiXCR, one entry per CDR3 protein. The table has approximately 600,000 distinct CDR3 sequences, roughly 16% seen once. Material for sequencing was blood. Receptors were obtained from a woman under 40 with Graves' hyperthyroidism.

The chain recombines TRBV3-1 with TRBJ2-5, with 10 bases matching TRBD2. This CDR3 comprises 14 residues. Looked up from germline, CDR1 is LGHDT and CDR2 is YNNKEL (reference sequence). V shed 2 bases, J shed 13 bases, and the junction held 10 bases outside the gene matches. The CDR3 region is CASSQPSGGERLYF. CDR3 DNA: TGTGCCAGCAGCCAACCTAGCGGGGGAGAGAGGTTGTACTTC.

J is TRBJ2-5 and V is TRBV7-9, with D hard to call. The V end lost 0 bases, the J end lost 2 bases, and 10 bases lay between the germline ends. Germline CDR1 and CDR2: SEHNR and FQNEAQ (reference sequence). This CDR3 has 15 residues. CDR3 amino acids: CASSLARHPQETQYF. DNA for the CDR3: TGTGCCAGCAGCTTAGCCCGCCACCCACAAGAGACCCAGTACTTC.

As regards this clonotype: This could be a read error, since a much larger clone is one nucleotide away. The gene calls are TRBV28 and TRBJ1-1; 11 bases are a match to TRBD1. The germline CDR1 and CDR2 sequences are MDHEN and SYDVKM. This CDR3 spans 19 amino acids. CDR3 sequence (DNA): TGTGCCAGCAGTATATGGTCTTGGACAGGGGGCGAGGAGAACACTGAAGCTTTCTTT. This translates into CASSIWSWTGGEENTEAFF.

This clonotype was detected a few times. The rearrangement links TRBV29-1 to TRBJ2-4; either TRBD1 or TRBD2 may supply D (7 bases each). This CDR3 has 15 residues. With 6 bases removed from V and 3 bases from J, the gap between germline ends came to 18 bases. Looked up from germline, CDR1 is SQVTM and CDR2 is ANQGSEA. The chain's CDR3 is CSVAGGDRFKNIQYF. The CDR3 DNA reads TGCAGCGTCGCAGGGGGGGACAGATTCAAAAACATTCAGTACTTC.

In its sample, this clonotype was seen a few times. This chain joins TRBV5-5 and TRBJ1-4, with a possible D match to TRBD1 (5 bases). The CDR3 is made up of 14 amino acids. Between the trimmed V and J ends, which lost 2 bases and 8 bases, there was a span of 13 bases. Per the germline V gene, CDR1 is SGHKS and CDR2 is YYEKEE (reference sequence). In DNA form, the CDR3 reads TGTGCCAGCAGCTTTCGGGGACGTGGCGAAAAACTGTTTTTT. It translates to CASSFRGRGEKLFF.

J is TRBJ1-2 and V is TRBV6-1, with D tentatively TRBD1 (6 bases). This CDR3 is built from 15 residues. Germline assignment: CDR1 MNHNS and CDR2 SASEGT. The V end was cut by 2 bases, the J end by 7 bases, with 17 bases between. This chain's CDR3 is CASSERGDGALGYTF. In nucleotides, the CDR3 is TGTGCCAGCAGTGAAAGGGGGGACGGGGCCCTTGGCTACACCTTC.

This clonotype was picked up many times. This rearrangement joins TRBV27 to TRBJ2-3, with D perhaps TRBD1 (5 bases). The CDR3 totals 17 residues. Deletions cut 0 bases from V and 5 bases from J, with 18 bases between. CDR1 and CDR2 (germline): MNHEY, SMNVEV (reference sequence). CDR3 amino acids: CASSLSVGTGLRDTQYF. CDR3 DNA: TGTGCCAGCAGTTTATCGGTAGGAACAGGTTTGCGAGATACGCAGTATTTT.

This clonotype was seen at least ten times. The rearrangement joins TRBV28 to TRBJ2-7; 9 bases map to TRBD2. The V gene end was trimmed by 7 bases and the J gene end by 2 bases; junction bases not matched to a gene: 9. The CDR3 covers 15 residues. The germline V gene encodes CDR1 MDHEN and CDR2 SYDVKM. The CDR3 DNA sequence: TGTGCCAGCAACCTGGGCAGCGGGAGGACCTACGAGCAGTACTTC. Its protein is CASNLGSGRTYEQYF.

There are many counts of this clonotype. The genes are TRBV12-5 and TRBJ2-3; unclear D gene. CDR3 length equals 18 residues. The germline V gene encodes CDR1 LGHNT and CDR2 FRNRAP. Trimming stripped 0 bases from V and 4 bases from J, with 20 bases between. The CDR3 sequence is CASGLVRVSPFMPDTQYF. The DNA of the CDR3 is TGTGCTAGTGGTTTGGTACGGGTTAGCCCGTTCATGCCAGATACGCAGTATTTT.

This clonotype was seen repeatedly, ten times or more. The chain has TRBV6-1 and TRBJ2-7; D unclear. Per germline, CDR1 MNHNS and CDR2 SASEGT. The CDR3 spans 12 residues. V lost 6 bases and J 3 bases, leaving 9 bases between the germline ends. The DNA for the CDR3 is TGTGCCAGCAGCGGTATACTCTACGAGCAGTACTTC. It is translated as CASSGILYEQYF.

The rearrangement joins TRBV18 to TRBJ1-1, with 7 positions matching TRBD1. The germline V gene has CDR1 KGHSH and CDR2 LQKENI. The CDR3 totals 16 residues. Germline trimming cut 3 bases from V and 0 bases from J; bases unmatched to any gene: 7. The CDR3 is CASSPTQGTVNTEAFF. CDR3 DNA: TGTGCCAGCTCACCGACACAGGGGACAGTGAACACTGAAGCTTTCTTT. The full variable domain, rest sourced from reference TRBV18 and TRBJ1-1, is NAGVMQNPRHLVRRRGQEARLRCSPMKGHSHVYWYRQLPEEGLKFMVYLQKENIIDESGMPKERFSAEFPKEGPSILRIQQVVRGDSAAYFCASSPTQGTVNTEAFFGQGTRLTVV.

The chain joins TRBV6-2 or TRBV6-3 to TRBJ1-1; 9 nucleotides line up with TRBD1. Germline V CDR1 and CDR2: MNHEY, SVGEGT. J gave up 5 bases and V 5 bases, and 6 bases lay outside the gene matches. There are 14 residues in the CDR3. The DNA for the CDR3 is TGTGCCAGCAGTACTGACAGGGGGTGGACTGAAGCTTTCTTT. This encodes CASSTDRGWTEAFF.

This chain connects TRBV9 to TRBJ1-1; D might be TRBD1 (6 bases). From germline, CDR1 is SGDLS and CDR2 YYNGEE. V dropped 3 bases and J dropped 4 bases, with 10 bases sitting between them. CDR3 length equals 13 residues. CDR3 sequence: CASSDEGGTEAFF. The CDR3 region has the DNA TGTGCCAGCAGCGATGAAGGGGGCACTGAAGCTTTCTTT.

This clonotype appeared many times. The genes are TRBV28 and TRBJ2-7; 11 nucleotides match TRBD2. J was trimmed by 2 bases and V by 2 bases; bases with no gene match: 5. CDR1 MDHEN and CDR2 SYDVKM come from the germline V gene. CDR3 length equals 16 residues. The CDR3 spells CASSLRGLAGTYEQYF. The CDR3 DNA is TGTGCCAGCAGTTTACGAGGACTAGCGGGCACCTACGAGCAGTACTTC.

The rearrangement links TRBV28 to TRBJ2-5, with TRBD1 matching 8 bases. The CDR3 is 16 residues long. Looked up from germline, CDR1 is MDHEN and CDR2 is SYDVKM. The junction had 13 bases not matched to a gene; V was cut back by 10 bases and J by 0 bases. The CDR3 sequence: CATEHSGQAYQETQYF. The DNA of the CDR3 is TGTGCCACTGAACATTCGGGACAGGCCTACCAAGAGACCCAGTACTTC.

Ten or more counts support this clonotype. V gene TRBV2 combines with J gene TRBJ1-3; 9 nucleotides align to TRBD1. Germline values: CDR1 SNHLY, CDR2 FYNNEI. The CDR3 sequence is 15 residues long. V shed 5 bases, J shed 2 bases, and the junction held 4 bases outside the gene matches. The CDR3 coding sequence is TGTGCCAGCAGTTTACAGGGGGCGGCTGGAAACACCATATATTTT. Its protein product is CASSLQGAAGNTIYF.

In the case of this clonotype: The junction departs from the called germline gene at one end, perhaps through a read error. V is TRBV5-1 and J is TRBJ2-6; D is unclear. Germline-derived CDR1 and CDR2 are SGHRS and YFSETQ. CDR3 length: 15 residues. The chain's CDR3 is CASRNSIAGPNVLTF. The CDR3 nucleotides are TGCGCCAGCAGGAACTCGATAGCTGGGCCCAACGTCCTGACTTTC.

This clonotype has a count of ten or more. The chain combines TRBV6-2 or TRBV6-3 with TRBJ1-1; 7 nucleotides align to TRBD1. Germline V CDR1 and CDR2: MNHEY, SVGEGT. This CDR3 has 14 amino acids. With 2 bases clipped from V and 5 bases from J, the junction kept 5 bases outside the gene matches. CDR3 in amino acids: CASSYEAGGTEAFF. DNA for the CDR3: TGTGCCAGCAGTTACGAAGCAGGGGGGACTGAAGCTTTCTTT.